These T cell receptor beta chains were read from a single sample in a study of T cell changes during pregnancy in multiple sclerosis. This table comes from immunoSEQ multiplex PCR, and its TCRdb copy is limited to in-frame clones, with some not included. This sample has more than 15,000 clones, with approximately 90% found just once. The input for sequencing was CD4+ T cells from peripheral blood mononuclear cells, taken in the first trimester of pregnancy. The receptors originated from a female donor in good health, enrolled as a control in a pregnancy study. Each CDR3 is given with its conserved first and last residue. The D gene is left open where the match is weak. Only part of the rows carry a size: once, few, many, or a class if the clone is expanded.

J | size | V | D | CDR3 | DNA
TRBJ2-7 | . | TRBV11-3 | . | CASSLELRQGNYEQYF | TGTGCCAGCAGCTTAGAGCTTCGACAAGGAAACTACGAGCAGTACTTC
TRBJ2-1 | once | TRBV2 | TRBD2 | CASSGGLAGDNEQFF | TGTGCCAGCAGTGGGGGACTAGCGGGAGACAATGAGCAGTTCTTC
TRBJ2-3 | . | TRBV6-5 | . | CASSRNRNTQYF | TGTGCCAGCAGCAGGAACCGGAATACGCAGTATTTT
TRBJ2-3 | . | TRBV29-1 | TRBD2 | CSVSRTSGADTQYF | TGCAGCGTTTCCCGGACTAGCGGTGCAGATACGCAGTATTTT
TRBJ1-5 | . | TRBV6-1 | TRBD1 | CASMWGQGTQPQHF | TGTGCCAGCATGTGGGGACAGGGAACTCAGCCCCAGCATTTT
TRBJ2-3 | . | TRBV11-3 | . | CASSSGTDTQYF | TGTGCCAGCAGCTCGGGCACAGATACGCAGTATTTT
TRBJ2-7 | . | TRBV28 | TRBD1 | CASTDRGGTYEQYF | TGTGCCAGCACCGACAGGGGGGGAACCTACGAGCAGTACTTC
TRBJ2-1 | . | TRBV5-8 | . | CASSLRGRSGNEQFF | TGTGCCAGCAGCTTACGCGGCAGGAGCGGCAATGAGCAGTTCTTC
TRBJ1-5 | . | TRBV6-5 | TRBD1 | CASSRQGNQPQHF | TGTGCCAGCAGTCGACAGGGGAATCAGCCCCAGCATTTT
TRBJ2-2 | few | TRBV7-9 | . | CASSLHRQTSNTGELFF | TGTGCCAGCAGCTTGCACAGACAGACTTCGAACACCGGGGAGCTGTTTTTT
TRBJ2-5 | . | TRBV5-8 | TRBD1 | CASSIYRGNQETQYF | TGTGCCAGCAGCATCTACAGGGGGAACCAAGAGACCCAGTACTTC
TRBJ2-7 | medium-sized | TRBV7-2 | TRBD2 | CASSLLTPSWEGTEQYF | TGTGCCAGCAGCCTCCTCACGCCTTCCTGGGAGGGGACGGAGCAGTACTTC
TRBJ2-1 | . | TRBV4-2 | . | CASSQEPQSYNEQFF | TGTGCCAGCAGCCAAGAACCACAGAGTTACAATGAGCAGTTCTTC
TRBJ2-1 | . | TRBV4-3 | TRBD2 | CASSQDTSGGFDEQFF | TGCGCCAGCAGCCAAGATACTAGCGGGGGCTTCGATGAGCAGTTCTTC
TRBJ2-3 | . | TRBV6-1 | TRBD2 | CASSERAGGGSTDTQYF | TGTGCCAGCAGTGAAAGGGCGGGGGGGGGCAGCACAGATACGCAGTATTTT
TRBJ1-5 | . | TRBV5-8 | . | CASRTRGGYSNQPQHF | TGTGCCAGCAGAACAAGGGGTGGATATAGCAATCAGCCCCAGCATTTT
TRBJ2-3 | . | TRBV19 | TRBD2 | CASSILAGGGDTQYF | TGTGCCAGTAGTATCTTGGCGGGAGGAGGGGATACGCAGTATTTT
TRBJ1-6 | . | TRBV19 | TRBD1 | CASRTGTDNSPLHF | TGTGCCAGTAGAACCGGGACAGATAATTCACCCCTCCACTTT
TRBJ1-5 | . | TRBV6-6 | TRBD1 | CASSWIPGQAAQPQHF | TGTGCCAGCAGTTGGATTCCGGGACAGGCGGCTCAGCCCCAGCATTTT
TRBJ2-1 | . | TRBV27 | TRBD2 | CASGRTGTSANNEQFF | TGTGCCAGCGGGAGAACCGGGACTAGCGCTAACAATGAGCAGTTCTTC
TRBJ1-1 | . | TRBV27 | . | CASSPRDMMGTEAFF | TGTGCCAGCAGTCCCCGGGACATGATGGGTACTGAAGCTTTCTTT
TRBJ1-2 | . | TRBV27 | TRBD1 | CASSLRPGQGSRRNYGYTF | TGTGCCAGCAGTTTACGACCGGGACAGGGATCCCGCCGAAACTATGGCTACACCTTC
TRBJ2-1 | . | TRBV18 | TRBD2 | CASTKSGLAGGPRDNEQFF | TGTGCCAGCACGAAGTCCGGACTAGCGGGGGGCCCCCGGGACAATGAGCAGTTCTTC
TRBJ2-2 | . | TRBV6-4 | TRBD1 | CASSRQGTGELFF | TGTGCCAGCAGCCGACAGGGGACCGGGGAGCTGTTTTTT
TRBJ2-6 | few | TRBV7-7 | . | CASSHHTGSGANVLTF | TGTGCCAGCAGTCATCATACAGGGTCTGGGGCCAACGTCCTGACTTTC
TRBJ2-7 | . | TRBV5-1 | . | CASSPVPGGTYEQYF | TGCGCCAGCAGCCCGGTACCCGGAGGAACCTACGAGCAGTACTTC
TRBJ2-1 | . | TRBV29-1 | TRBD2 | CSVDTPSGLAGLINEQFF | TGCAGCGTTGATACTCCTAGTGGCCTAGCGGGTTTAATCAATGAGCAGTTCTTC
TRBJ1-1 | . | TRBV7-2 | . | CASSLDGGLLNTEAFF | TGTGCCAGCAGCTTAGACGGGGGTTTGCTCAACACTGAAGCTTTCTTT
TRBJ1-3 | . | TRBV6-1 | . | CASRDIGTIYF | TGTGCCAGCAGGGACATTGGCACCATATATTTT
TRBJ2-5 | . | TRBV6-5 | . | CASRPQAAGETQYF | TGTGCCAGCAGGCCCCAAGCAGCGGGCGAGACCCAGTACTTC
TRBJ2-7 | . | TRBV11-2 | . | CASSFAITSVRYEQYF | TGTGCCAGCAGCTTCGCGATAACTAGTGTTCGCTACGAGCAGTACTTC
TRBJ1-1 | once | TRBV27 | TRBD1 | CASSETYRDRSYLNTEAFF | TGTGCCAGCAGCGAAACTTACCGGGACAGGAGTTATTTAAACACTGAAGCTTTCTTT
TRBJ1-2 | . | TRBV2 | . | CASSEGGYGYTF | TGTGCCAGCAGTGAAGGCGGCTATGGCTACACCTTC
TRBJ2-2 | . | TRBV9 | . | CASSVEQGSGELFF | TGTGCCAGCAGCGTAGAACAGGGATCCGGGGAGCTGTTTTTT
TRBJ1-3 | . | TRBV19 | . | CASSSDRRSGNTIYF | TGTGCCAGTAGTAGCGACAGACGCTCTGGAAACACCATATATTTT
TRBJ2-3 | . | TRBV7-8 | . | CASSLTTRDTQYF | TGTGCCAGCAGCTTAACCACGAGGGATACGCAGTATTTT
TRBJ2-3 | . | TRBV2 | TRBD2 | CASSVSGGTDTQYF | TGTGCCAGCAGTGTATCGGGAGGGACAGATACGCAGTATTTT
TRBJ2-7 | . | TRBV5-6 | TRBD2 | CASSRLAGRDEQYF | TGTGCCAGCAGCCGTTTAGCGGGGAGGGACGAGCAGTACTTC
TRBJ2-3 | once | TRBV7-2 | . | CASSSTDTQYF | TGTGCGTCCTCTAGCACAGATACGCAGTATTTT
TRBJ2-5 | . | TRBV5-1 | TRBD1 | CASSPDRGEETQYF | TGCGCCAGCAGCCCCGACAGGGGGGAAGAGACCCAGTACTTC
TRBJ2-3 | . | TRBV19 | . | CASSIGGTSSDTQYF | TGTGCCAGTAGTATAGGGGGGACATCGTCAGATACGCAGTATTTT
TRBJ2-7 | . | TRBV6-5 | TRBD2 | CASSYSRTSRTGEQYF | TGTGCCAGCAGTTACTCGAGGACTAGCCGTACCGGCGAGCAGTACTTC
TRBJ1-1 | . | TRBV7-2 | . | CASSLAGPLNTEAFF | TGTGCCAGCAGCTTAGCTGGGCCACTTAACACTGAAGCTTTCTTT
TRBJ2-1 | . | TRBV28 | . | CASSLWSYNEQFF | TGTGCCAGCAGTTTATGGAGCTACAATGAGCAGTTCTTC
TRBJ1-2 | . | TRBV7-2 | . | CASSSQGAGNGYTF | TGTGCCAGCAGCTCACAAGGGGCAGGAAATGGCTACACCTTC
TRBJ1-1 | . | TRBV5-5 | TRBD1 | CASSPRTGVNTEAFF | TGTGCCAGCAGCCCACGGACAGGGGTGAACACTGAAGCTTTCTTT
TRBJ2-7 | . | TRBV7-2 | TRBD1 | CASSLGRQGTGLRQYF | TGTGCCAGCAGCTTAGGAAGACAGGGGACGGGTTTGCGACAGTACTTC